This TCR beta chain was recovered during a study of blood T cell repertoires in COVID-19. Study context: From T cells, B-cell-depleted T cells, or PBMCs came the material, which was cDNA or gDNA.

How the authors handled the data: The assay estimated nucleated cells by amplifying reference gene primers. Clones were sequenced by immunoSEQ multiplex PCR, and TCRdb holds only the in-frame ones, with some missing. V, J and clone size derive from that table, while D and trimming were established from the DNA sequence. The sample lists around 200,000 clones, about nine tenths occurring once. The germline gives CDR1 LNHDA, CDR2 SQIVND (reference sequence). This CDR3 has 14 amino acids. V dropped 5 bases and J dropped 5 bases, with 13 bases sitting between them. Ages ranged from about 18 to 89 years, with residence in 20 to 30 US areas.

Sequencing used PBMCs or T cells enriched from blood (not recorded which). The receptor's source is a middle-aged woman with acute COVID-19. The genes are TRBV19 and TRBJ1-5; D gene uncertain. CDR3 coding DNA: TGTGCCAGTAGTGGGTCAGGATCCTATCAGCCCCAGCATTTT. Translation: CASSGSGSYQPQHF.